Below are 26 T cell receptor beta chains sequenced from a single sample in a study of shared clonotypes between healthy human individuals. Using immunoSEQ multiplex PCR, the repertoire was profiled, and TCRdb retains in-frame clones only, with some absent. The sample holds approximately 2.3 million clones; approximately 93% are singletons and the top ten take roughly 0.36%. Input material: naive CD4+ T cells from PBMCs. Subset: CD45RA+ positively selected. These receptors all come from a man between 18 and 35 years old in good health. Some clones in this sample may be carry-over from other donors' samples.

The chain employs TRBV2 and TRBJ1-3; D gene ambiguous. Germline-derived CDR1 and CDR2 are SNHLY and FYNNEI. The CDR3 has 14 amino acids. Trimming pared 7 bases from V and 0 bases from J, leaving 10 bases between. Here the CDR3 reads CASIQSTSGNTIYF. For the CDR3, the DNA is TGTGCCAGCATTCAATCCACCTCTGGAAACACCATATATTTT. The full variable domain, rest sourced from reference TRBV2 and TRBJ1-3, is EPEVTQTPSHQVTQMGQEVILRCVPISNHLYFYWYRQILGQKVEFLVSFYNNEISEKSEIFDDQFSVERPDGSNFTLKIRSTKLEDSAMYFCASIQSTSGNTIYFGEGSWLTVV.

This chain joins TRBV5-1 and TRBJ2-2; 11 positions agree with TRBD2. This CDR3 has 17 amino acids. In germline, CDR1 is SGHRS, CDR2 YFSETQ. The junction had 11 bases not matched to a gene; V was cut back by 4 bases and J by 6 bases. The CDR3 DNA reads TGCGCCAGCAGCCTGCCCCTAGCGGGAGGAGGGGCCGGGGAGCTGTTTTTT. Its translation: CASSLPLAGGGAGELFF. The variable domain in full, completed from reference TRBV5-1 and TRBJ2-2, reads KAGVTQTPRYLIKTRGQQVTLSCSPISGHRSVSWYQQTPGQGLQFLFEYFSETQRNKGNFPGRFSGRQFSNSRSEMNVSTLELGDSALYLCASSLPLAGGGAGELFFGEGSRLTVL.

The chain carries TRBV9 and TRBJ2-1; 7 positions match TRBD1. Germline V lookup: CDR1 SGDLS, CDR2 YYNGEE. Losses at the gene ends were 1 base for V and 4 bases for J; bases not matched to a gene: 8. The CDR3 length is 16 residues. Here the CDR3 DNA reads TGTGCCAGCAGCGTATCAGGGGACAGAACATACAATGAGCAGTTCTTC. It translates to CASSVSGDRTYNEQFF.

V is TRBV7-3 and J is TRBJ2-2; possible D gene TRBD2, 6 bases. CDR1 and CDR2 from the germline V gene are SGHTA and FQGTGA. V dropped 5 bases and J dropped 5 bases, with 12 bases sitting between them. This CDR3 region has 14 residues. CDR3 loop: CASSPPGGTGELFF. Written as DNA, the CDR3 is TGTGCCAGCAGCCCGCCCGGGGGAACCGGGGAGCTGTTTTTT.

In the case of this clone: This sample also contains other DNA sequences that code for the same CDR3. J is TRBJ2-3 and V is TRBV7-9; D remains ambiguous. The germline V gene encodes CDR1 SEHNR and CDR2 FQNEAQ (reference sequence). The CDR3 runs 14 residues. V lost 1 base and J 2 bases, leaving 7 bases between the germline ends. The CDR3 coding sequence is TGTGCCAGCAGCTTAGGACTCTCCACAGATACGCAGTATTTT. Translation gives CASSLGLSTDTQYF. Full variable domain (missing parts from reference TRBV7-9 and TRBJ2-3): DTGVSQNPRHKITKRGQNVTFRCDPISEHNRLYWYRQTLGQGPEFLTYFQNEAQLEKSRLLSDRFSAERPKGSFSTLEIQRTEQGDSAMYLCASSLGLSTDTQYFGPGTRLTVL.

The chain has TRBV7-8 and TRBJ1-2; 9 nucleotides line up with TRBD1. Germline V gene lookup returns CDR1 SGHVS and CDR2 FQNEAQ. V was clipped by 5 bases and J by 4 bases; unmatched bases: 8. The CDR3 runs 15 residues. The CDR3 DNA reads TGTGCCAGCAGCGCACGTACAGGGGGCGGCTATGGCTACACCTTC. Protein: CASSARTGGGYGYTF. The whole variable domain, filled in from reference TRBV7-8 and TRBJ1-2, reads GAGVSQSPRYKVAKRGQDVALRCDPISGHVSLFWYQQALGQGPEFLTYFQNEAQLDKSGLPSDRFFAERPEGSVSTLKIQRTQQEDSAVYLCASSARTGGGYGYTFGSGTRLTVV.

V usage is TRBV11-2 and J usage is TRBJ1-2; weak D call: TRBD1 (5 bases). Germline CDR1 is SGHAT and CDR2 is FQNNGV. The ends were cut back, 4 bases at V and 4 bases at J, with 10 bases in the middle. This CDR3 contains 13 residues. The CDR3 here is CASSSRTRYGYTF. Here the CDR3 DNA reads TGTGCCAGCAGCTCCCGGACACGCTATGGCTACACCTTC.

The rearrangement joins TRBV28 to TRBJ1-2; D is unresolved. The CDR3 length is 13 residues. The V gene lost 2 bases and the J gene lost 4 bases, with 8 bases spanning the gap. Germline V lookup: CDR1 MDHEN, CDR2 SYDVKM. The CDR3 bases are TGTGCCAGCAGTTTAAGAAGCTTCTATGGCTACACCTTC. Translated: CASSLRSFYGYTF.

Comments on this clone: Other nucleotide sequences in the sample specify the same CDR3. The chain joins TRBV5-1 to TRBJ2-1; TRBD2 is a possible D gene (5 bases). Deletions cut 2 bases from V and 3 bases from J, with 9 bases between. The CDR3 covers 14 residues. Per germline, CDR1 SGHRS and CDR2 YFSETQ. The CDR3 reads CASSLPGSYNEQFF. The CDR3 DNA sequence: TGCGCCAGCAGCTTACCGGGAAGCTACAATGAGCAGTTCTTC.

The V call is TRBV5-6, the J call TRBJ1-1; possibly TRBD1 for D (5 bases). Germline CDR1 reads SGHDT; CDR2 reads YYEEEE. This CDR3 has 15 residues. Trimming took 4 bases from V and 10 from J, leaving 23 bases between them. The CDR3 DNA follows: TGTGCCAGCAGCCCAAATAACGGGATCCCCGGGGGAGCTTTCTTT. This codes for CASSPNNGIPGGAFF.

The chain is built from TRBV11-2 and TRBJ2-7, with 7 bases identical to TRBD1. Losses at the gene ends were 5 bases for V and 6 bases for J; bases not matched to a gene: 10. The CDR3 is made up of 14 amino acids. Germline values: CDR1 SGHAT, CDR2 FQNNGV. The CDR3 protein is CASSPRPTGIEQYF. The DNA of the CDR3 is TGTGCCAGCAGCCCTAGACCGACAGGGATCGAGCAGTACTTC. The full variable domain, in which reference TRBV11-2 and TRBJ2-7 provide the parts outside the CDR3, is EAGVAQSPRYKIIEKRQSVAFWCNPISGHATLYWYQQILGQGPKLLIQFQNNGVVDDSQLPKDRFSAERLKGVDSTLKIQPAKLEDSAVYLCASSPRPTGIEQYFGPGTRLTVT.

As for this clone: The sample contains more than one DNA sequence encoding this CDR3. The rearrangement uses TRBV9 and TRBJ2-3; D is unclear. The V gene's germline CDR1 is SGDLS and CDR2 YYNGEE. The CDR3 extends over 13 amino acids. Trimming stripped 2 bases from V and 4 bases from J, with 8 bases between. The CDR3 DNA reads as TGTGCCAGCAGCGTGACGGGCGCAGATACGCAGTATTTT. This translates into CASSVTGADTQYF.

The CDR3 sequence is CASSRLNPGMGDEKLFF. The CDR3 nucleotides read TGTGCCAGCAGCCGGCTTAACCCAGGGATGGGGGATGAAAAACTGTTTTTT. The chain is built from TRBV28 and TRBJ1-4; maybe TRBD1 (5 bases). The germline CDR1 and CDR2 sequences are MDHEN and SYDVKM. This CDR3 region has 17 residues. Trimming removed 6 bases from V and 6 bases from J, with 23 bases in between.

This clone was detected a few times. The gene calls are TRBV18 and TRBJ1-2; TRBD1 agrees at 8 bases. Germline V gene lookup returns CDR1 KGHSH and CDR2 LQKENI. CDR3 size: 16 residues. The V segment lost 1 base and the J segment 4 bases; nucleotides outside the gene matches: 8. CDR3 amino acids: CASSPRPDRDVYGYTF. The CDR3 DNA is TGTGCCAGCTCACCACGCCCGGACAGGGACGTCTATGGCTACACCTTC.

The gene calls are TRBV18 and TRBJ1-2; D is ambiguous. CDR1 and CDR2 from the germline V gene are KGHSH and LQKENI. The CDR3 sequence is 14 residues long. Trimming took off 5 bases at V and 6 bases at J, with 16 bases between the two ends. The CDR3 DNA sequence: TGTGCCAGCTCATCCGGTTTGAGATGGGATGGCTACACCTTC. This gives the protein CASSSGLRWDGYTF.

The chain has TRBV7-8 and TRBJ2-1, with TRBD2 identical over 10 bases. CDR1 and CDR2 (germline): SGHVS, FQNEAQ. The ends lost 1 base at V and 7 bases at J; junction bases unmatched: 7. There are 16 residues in the CDR3. CDR3: CASSLVLAGVWNEQFF. Written as DNA, the CDR3 is TGTGCCAGCAGCTTAGTTCTAGCGGGAGTGTGGAATGAGCAGTTCTTC. Together with reference TRBV7-8 and TRBJ2-1, the CDR3 gives the full variable domain: GAGVSQSPRYKVAKRGQDVALRCDPISGHVSLFWYQQALGQGPEFLTYFQNEAQLDKSGLPSDRFFAERPEGSVSTLKIQRTQQEDSAVYLCASSLVLAGVWNEQFFGPGTRLTVL.

The chain uses TRBV5-1 and TRBJ2-1; 7 bases line up with TRBD2. This CDR3 has 13 residues. The germline CDR1 and CDR2 sequences are SGHRS and YFSETQ. After removal of 4 bases from V and 8 bases from J, the junction contained 6 bases not matched to a gene. The CDR3 region is CASSRGGVDEQFF. In nucleotides, the CDR3 is TGCGCCAGCAGCAGGGGAGGGGTGGATGAGCAGTTCTTC.

The V gene is TRBV12-1, the J gene TRBJ1-1; TRBD1 is taken as the D call from the table, unchecked against the DNA. TRBV12-1 is termed a pseudogene. The CDR3 extends over 15 amino acids. The CDR3 coding sequence is TGTGCCAGCAGCGTGCAAATAGAGGGGGACACTGAAGCTTTCTTT. This sequence encodes CASSVQIEGDTEAFF.

The chain has TRBV18 and TRBJ1-1, with 7 nucleotides matching TRBD1. The junction had 9 bases not matched to a gene; V was cut back by 4 bases and J by 4 bases. Germline-derived CDR1 and CDR2 are KGHSH and LQKENI. This CDR3 comprises 15 residues. CDR3 sequence (DNA): TGTGCCAGCTCACTCCGGCGGGAGGGGGCCACTGAAGCTTTCTTT. This gives the protein CASSLRREGATEAFF.

About this clone: The sample holds other DNA sequences that translate to the same CDR3. The chain is built from TRBV5-1 and TRBJ2-7, with TRBD1 identical over 9 bases. The CDR3 is made up of 14 amino acids. Germline loops: CDR1 SGHRS, CDR2 YFSETQ. J gave up 3 bases and V 3 bases, and 4 bases lay outside the gene matches. The CDR3 nucleotides read TGCGCCAGCAGCTACGGGGACAGGGTCTACGAGCAGTACTTC. Translating it yields CASSYGDRVYEQYF.

The gene calls are TRBV2 and TRBJ1-1, with 10 positions matching TRBD1. CDR1 and CDR2 (germline): SNHLY, FYNNEI. Trimming removed 10 bases from V and 0 bases from J; junction bases left unmatched: 5. The CDR3 spans 14 residues. CDR3 residues: CAMGQGSVNTEAFF. CDR3 in DNA: TGTGCCATGGGACAGGGGAGTGTGAACACTGAAGCTTTCTTT.

The rearrangement links TRBV5-1 to TRBJ1-1; a possible D gene is TRBD1 (5 bases). The CDR3 length is 14 residues. CDR1 is SGHRS and CDR2 is YFSETQ in the germline V gene. V was pared by 2 bases and J by 6 bases, with 14 bases between. CDR3: CASSLSTGAAEAFF. The CDR3 DNA sequence: TGCGCCAGCAGCTTATCCACCGGGGCCGCTGAAGCTTTCTTT. Filled out from reference TRBV5-1 and TRBJ1-1, the complete variable domain reads KAGVTQTPRYLIKTRGQQVTLSCSPISGHRSVSWYQQTPGQGLQFLFEYFSETQRNKGNFPGRFSGRQFSNSRSEMNVSTLELGDSALYLCASSLSTGAAEAFFGQGTRLTVV.

Details on this clone: Distinct nucleotide sequences in the sample also encode this CDR3. The V call is TRBV5-1, the J call TRBJ2-3; TRBD1 or TRBD2 may be the D gene (5 bases each). Trimming cost V 0 bases and J 2 bases, with 7 bases left between them. From germline, CDR1 is SGHRS and CDR2 YFSETQ. The CDR3 length is 14 residues. CDR3 loop: CASSLEGPTDTQYF. The CDR3 nucleotides read TGCGCCAGCAGCTTGGAGGGACCCACAGATACGCAGTATTTT.

This chain uses TRBV21-1 with TRBJ2-7; the D call of TRBD1 is as the table states it, not checked on the DNA. TRBV21-1 is marked as a pseudogene. CDR3 length: 15 residues. CDR3 amino acids: CASKGSQDRGYEQYF. Written as DNA, the CDR3 is TGTGCCAGCAAGGGGAGTCAGGACAGGGGCTACGAGCAGTACTTC.

The chain links TRBV11-3 to TRBJ2-6, with TRBD1 identical over 8 bases. With 5 bases clipped from V and 4 bases from J, the junction kept 10 bases outside the gene matches. CDR3 size: 17 residues. Per the germline V gene, CDR1 is SGHNT and CDR2 is YENEEA. The CDR3 is CASSGKQGEAGANVLTF. Written as DNA, the CDR3 is TGTGCCAGCAGCGGGAAACAGGGGGAAGCGGGGGCCAACGTCCTGACTTTC.

The chain uses TRBV29-1 and TRBJ1-4; D is possibly TRBD1 (5 bases). In germline, CDR1 is SQVTM, CDR2 ANQGSEA. This CDR3 spans 13 amino acids. The V end lost 4 bases, the J end lost 6 bases, and 12 bases lay between the germline ends. CDR3 DNA: TGCAGCGTTGCCGGGGCCGGTCATGAAAAACTGTTTTTT. This codes for CSVAGAGHEKLFF.